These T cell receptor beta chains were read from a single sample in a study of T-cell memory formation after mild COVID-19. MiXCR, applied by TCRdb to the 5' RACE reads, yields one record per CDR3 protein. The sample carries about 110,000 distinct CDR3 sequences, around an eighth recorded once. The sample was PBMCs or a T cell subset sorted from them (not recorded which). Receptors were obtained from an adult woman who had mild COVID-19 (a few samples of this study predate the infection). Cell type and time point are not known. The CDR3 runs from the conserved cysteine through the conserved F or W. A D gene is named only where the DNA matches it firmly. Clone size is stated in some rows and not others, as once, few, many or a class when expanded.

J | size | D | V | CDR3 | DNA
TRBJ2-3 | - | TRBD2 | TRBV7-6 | CASSLGSSGSRPSTDTQYF | TGTGCCAGCAGCCTAGGATCGAGCGGGAGTCGGCCCAGCACAGATACGCAGTATTTT
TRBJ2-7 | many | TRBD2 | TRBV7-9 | CASSPGGSGNSYEQYF | TGTGCCAGCAGCCCAGGTGGGAGCGGGAACTCCTACGAGCAGTACTTC
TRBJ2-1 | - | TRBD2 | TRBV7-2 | CASSSEAGDYNEQFF | TGTGCCAGCAGCTCCGAAGCGGGAGACTACAATGAGCAGTTCTTC
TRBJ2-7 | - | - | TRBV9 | CASSVATSGSLSEQYF | TGTGCCAGCAGCGTAGCTACATCGGGTTCCCTGTCCGAGCAGTACTTC
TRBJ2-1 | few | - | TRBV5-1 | CASKGYDREGQNNEQFF | TGCGCCAGCAAAGGATACGACAGGGAGGGCCAGAACAATGAGCAGTTCTTC
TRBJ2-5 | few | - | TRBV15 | CATSRRGTTGETKYF | TGTGCCACCAGCAGGCGAGGAACTACAGGAGAGACCAAGTACTTC
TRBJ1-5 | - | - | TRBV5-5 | CASSTGEFSNQPQHF | TGTGCCAGCAGTACCGGCGAGTTTAGCAATCAGCCCCAGCATTTT
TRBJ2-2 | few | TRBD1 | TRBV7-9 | CASIRQGARTGELFF | TGTGCCAGCATCCGACAGGGGGCGCGAACCGGGGAGCTGTTTTTT
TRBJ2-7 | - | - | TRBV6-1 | CASRAGQGPSYEQYF | TGTGCCAGCAGGGCCGGGCAGGGGCCTTCCTACGAGCAGTACTTC
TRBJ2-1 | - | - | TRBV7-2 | CASSLAFDNEQFF | TGTGCCAGCAGCTTGGCTTTTGACAATGAGCAGTTCTTC
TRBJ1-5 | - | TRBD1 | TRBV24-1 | CATSDTGTGDQPQHF | TGTGCCACCAGTGATACCGGGACAGGGGATCAGCCCCAGCATTTT
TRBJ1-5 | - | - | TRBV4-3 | CASSQDGVDPNQPQHF | TGCGCCAGCAGCCAAGACGGGGTAGACCCTAATCAGCCCCAGCATTTT
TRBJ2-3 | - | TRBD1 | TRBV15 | CATSSQGAFDTQYF | TGTGCCACCAGCAGCCAGGGGGCATTTGATACGCAGTATTTT
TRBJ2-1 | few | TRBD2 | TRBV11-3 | CASSLVAGRWSYNEQFF | TGTGCCAGCAGCTTGGTAGCGGGAAGGTGGTCCTACAATGAGCAGTTCTTC
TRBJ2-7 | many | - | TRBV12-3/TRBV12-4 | CASSLAGQAYEQYF | TGTGCCAGCAGTTTAGCAGGGCAAGCCTACGAGCAGTACTTC
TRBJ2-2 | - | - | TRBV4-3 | CASSQVGDNTGELFF | TGCGCCAGCAGCCAAGTGGGTGATAACACCGGGGAGCTGTTTTTT
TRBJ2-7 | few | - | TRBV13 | CASSPSSHEQYF | TGTGCCAGCAGCCCTAGTTCCCACGAGCAGTACTTC
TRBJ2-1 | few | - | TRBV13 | CASSSNRDSYNEQFF | TGTGCCAGCAGTTCCAACAGGGATAGCTACAATGAGCAGTTCTTC
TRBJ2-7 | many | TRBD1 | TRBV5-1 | CASSLDRGHEQYF | TGCGCCAGCAGCTTGGACAGGGGGCACGAGCAGTACTTC
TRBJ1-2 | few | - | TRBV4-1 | CASSQDNNYGYTF | TGCGCCAGCAGCCAAGATAACAACTATGGCTACACCTTC
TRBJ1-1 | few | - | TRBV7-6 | CASSLGVLEFTEAFF | TGTGCCAGCAGCTTAGGGGTCCTAGAGTTCACTGAAGCTTTCTTT
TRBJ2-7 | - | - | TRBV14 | CASSQEGPSYEQYF | TGTGCCAGCAGCCAAGAAGGCCCTTCCTACGAGCAGTACTTC
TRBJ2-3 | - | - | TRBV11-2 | CASSPGTSSTDTQYF | TGTGCCAGCAGCCCCGGGACTTCTAGCACAGATACGCAGTATTTT
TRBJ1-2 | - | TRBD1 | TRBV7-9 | CASSQGGGYGYTF | TGTGCCAGCAGCCAAGGGGGCGGCTATGGCTACACCTTC
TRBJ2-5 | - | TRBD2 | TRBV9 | CASSASGGGETQYF | TGTGCCAGCAGCGCCAGCGGGGGAGGGGAGACCCAGTACTTC
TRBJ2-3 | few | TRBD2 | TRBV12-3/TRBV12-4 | CASSFGTRGGIGADTQYF | TGTGCCAGCAGTTTCGGGACGCGGGGGGGCATTGGGGCAGATACGCAGTATTTT
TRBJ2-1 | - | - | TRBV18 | CASSPSSSYNEQFF | TGTGCCAGCTCACCAAGCAGCTCCTACAATGAGCAGTTCTTC